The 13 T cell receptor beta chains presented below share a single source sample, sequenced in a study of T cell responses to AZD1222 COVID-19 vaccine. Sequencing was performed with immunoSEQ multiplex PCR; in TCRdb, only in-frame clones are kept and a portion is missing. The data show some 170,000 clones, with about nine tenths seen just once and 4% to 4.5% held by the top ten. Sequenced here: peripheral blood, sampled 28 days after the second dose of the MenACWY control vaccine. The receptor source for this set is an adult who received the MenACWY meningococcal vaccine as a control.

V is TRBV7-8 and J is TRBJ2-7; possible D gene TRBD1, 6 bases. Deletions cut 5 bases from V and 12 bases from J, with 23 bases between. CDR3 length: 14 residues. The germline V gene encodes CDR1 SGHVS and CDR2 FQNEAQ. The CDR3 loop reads CASSALWTEESAYF. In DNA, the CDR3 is TGTGCCAGCAGCGCCTTATGGACAGAGGAAAGCGCGTACTTC.

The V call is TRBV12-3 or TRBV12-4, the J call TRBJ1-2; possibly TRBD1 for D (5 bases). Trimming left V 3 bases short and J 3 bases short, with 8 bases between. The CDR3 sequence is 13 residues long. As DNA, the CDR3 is TGTGCCAGCAGTTTCCAGGGCGACTATGGCTACACCTTC. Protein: CASSFQGDYGYTF.

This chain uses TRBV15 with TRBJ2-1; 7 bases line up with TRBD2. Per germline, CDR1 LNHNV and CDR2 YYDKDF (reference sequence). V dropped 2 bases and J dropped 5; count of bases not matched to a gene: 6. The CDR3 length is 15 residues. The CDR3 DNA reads TGTGCCACCAGCAGAACCCGGGAGGCGCACAATGAGCAGTTCTTC. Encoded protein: CATSRTREAHNEQFF.

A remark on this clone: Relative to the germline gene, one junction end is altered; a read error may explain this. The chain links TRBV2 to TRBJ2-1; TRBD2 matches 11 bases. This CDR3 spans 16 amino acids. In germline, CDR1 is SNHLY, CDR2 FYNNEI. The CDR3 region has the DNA TGTGCCAGCAGCGAAGGAACTAGCGGGAGAGGCAATGAGCAGTTCTTC. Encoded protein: CASSEGTSGRGNEQFF.

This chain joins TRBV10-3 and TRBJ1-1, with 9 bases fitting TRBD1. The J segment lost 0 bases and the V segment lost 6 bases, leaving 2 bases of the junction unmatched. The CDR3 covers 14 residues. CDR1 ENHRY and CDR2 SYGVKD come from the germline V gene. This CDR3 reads CAIRGQGLNTEAFF. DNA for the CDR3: TGTGCCATCAGAGGACAGGGGCTGAACACTGAAGCTTTCTTT.

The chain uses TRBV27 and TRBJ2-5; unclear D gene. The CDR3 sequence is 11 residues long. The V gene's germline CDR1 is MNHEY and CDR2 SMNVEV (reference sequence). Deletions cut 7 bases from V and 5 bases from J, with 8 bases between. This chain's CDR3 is CASTSEETQYF. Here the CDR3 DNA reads TGTGCCAGCACCTCCGAGGAGACCCAGTACTTC.

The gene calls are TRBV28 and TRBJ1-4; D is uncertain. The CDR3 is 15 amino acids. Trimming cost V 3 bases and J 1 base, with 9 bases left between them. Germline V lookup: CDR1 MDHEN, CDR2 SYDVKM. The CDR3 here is CASSFPRVTNEKLFF. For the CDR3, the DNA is TGTGCCAGCAGTTTCCCGAGGGTAACTAATGAAAAACTGTTTTTT.

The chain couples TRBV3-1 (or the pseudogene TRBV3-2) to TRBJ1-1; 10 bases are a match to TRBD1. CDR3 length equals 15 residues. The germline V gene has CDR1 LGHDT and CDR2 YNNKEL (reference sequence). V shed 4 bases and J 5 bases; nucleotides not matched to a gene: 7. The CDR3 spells CASSPRQGAGTEAFF. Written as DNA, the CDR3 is TGTGCCAGCAGCCCCAGACAGGGGGCTGGTACTGAAGCTTTCTTT.

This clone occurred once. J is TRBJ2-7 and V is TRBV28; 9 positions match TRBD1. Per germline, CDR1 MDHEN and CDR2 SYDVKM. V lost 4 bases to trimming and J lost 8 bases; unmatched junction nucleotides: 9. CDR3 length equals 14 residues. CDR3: CASSSSGTGWKQYF. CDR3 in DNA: TGTGCCAGCAGTTCCAGCGGGACAGGGTGGAAGCAGTACTTC.

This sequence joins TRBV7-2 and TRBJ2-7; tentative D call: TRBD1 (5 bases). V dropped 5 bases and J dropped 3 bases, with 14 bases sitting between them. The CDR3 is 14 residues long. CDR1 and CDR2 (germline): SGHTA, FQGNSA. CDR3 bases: TGTGCCAGCAGCCGCTTGGGGCCTAACTACGAGCAGTACTTC. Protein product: CASSRLGPNYEQYF.

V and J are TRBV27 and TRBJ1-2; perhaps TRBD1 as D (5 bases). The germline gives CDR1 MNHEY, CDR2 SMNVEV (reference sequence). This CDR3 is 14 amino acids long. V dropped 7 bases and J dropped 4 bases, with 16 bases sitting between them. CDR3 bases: TGTGCCAGCAACATGAGGGGTGCCGGCTATGGCTACACCTTC. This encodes CASNMRGAGYGYTF.

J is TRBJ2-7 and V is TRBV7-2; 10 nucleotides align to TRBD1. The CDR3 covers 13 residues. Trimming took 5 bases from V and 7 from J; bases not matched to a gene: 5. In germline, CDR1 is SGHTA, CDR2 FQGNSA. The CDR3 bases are TGTGCCAGCAGCCGACAGGGGGCCGGTGAGCAGTACTTC. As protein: CASSRQGAGEQYF. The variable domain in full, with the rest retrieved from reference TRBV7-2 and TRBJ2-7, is GAGVSQSPSNKVTEKGKDVELRCDPISGHTALYWYRQSLGQGLEFLIYFQGNSAPDKSGLPSDRFSAERTGGSVSTLTIQRTQQEDSAVYLCASSRQGAGEQYFGPGTRLTVT.

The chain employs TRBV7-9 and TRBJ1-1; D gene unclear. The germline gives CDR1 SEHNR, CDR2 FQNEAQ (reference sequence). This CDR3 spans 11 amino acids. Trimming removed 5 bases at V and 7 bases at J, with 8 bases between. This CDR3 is CASSPKFEAFF. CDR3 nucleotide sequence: TGTGCCAGCAGCCCCAAGTTTGAAGCTTTCTTT.